A single sample gave rise to the 28 T cell receptor beta chains below, sequenced in a study of T cell clonotyping in hematopoietic cell transplantation. The protocol was immunoSEQ multiplex PCR, while the TCRdb copy is restricted to in-frame clones and leaves out a portion. The sample contains 16,000 or so clones, approximately 57% of which appear only once. The source material was PBMCs, sampled 30 days after allogeneic stem cell transplant. The receptors derive from a male patient in his fifties who had an allogeneic stem cell transplant from an unrelated donor, so T cells may come from the graft donor. Some clones in this sample may be carry-over from other donors' samples.

The V call is TRBV9, the J call TRBJ1-4, with D unresolved. The V end was cut by 0 bases, the J end by 7 bases, with 10 bases between. The CDR3 runs to 14 residues. Per the germline V gene, CDR1 is SGDLS and CDR2 is YYNGEE. CDR3 nucleotides: TGTGCCAGCAGCGTAGATCCAACACCTGAAAAACTGTTTTTT. As protein: CASSVDPTPEKLFF.

The rearrangement uses TRBV7-2 and TRBJ2-7, with D possibly TRBD1 on 8 matching bases. The V gene's germline CDR1 is SGHTA and CDR2 FQGNSA. V was pared by 6 bases and J by 2 bases, with 17 bases between. The CDR3 is made up of 15 amino acids. For the CDR3, the DNA is TGTGCCAGCAGTATCGGACAGGGAGGGGCCTACGAGCAGTACTTC. It yields the protein CASSIGQGGAYEQYF.

This chain uses TRBV5-1 with TRBJ2-7; D uncertain. The V and J ends lost 0 bases and 5 bases respectively, with 9 bases between them. The CDR3 sequence is 13 residues long. Per germline, CDR1 SGHRS and CDR2 YFSETQ. In DNA, the CDR3 is TGCGCCAGCAGCTTGGGGGTAAAGGACGAGCAGTACTTC. Its protein product is CASSLGVKDEQYF.

The rearrangement joins TRBV27 to TRBJ2-2; 13 nucleotides agree with TRBD2. The CDR3 consists of 16 residues. V was pared by 3 bases and J by 7 bases, with 5 bases of the junction left unmatched. The germline V gene has CDR1 MNHEY and CDR2 SMNVEV (reference sequence). For the CDR3, the DNA is TGTGCCAGCAGTTTGACTAGCGGGAGGCCCATCGGGGAGCTGTTTTTT. Protein: CASSLTSGRPIGELFF.

The rearrangement links TRBV29-1 to TRBJ2-7; perhaps D is TRBD1 or TRBD2 (5 bases each). Germline-derived CDR1 and CDR2 are SQVTM and ANQGSEA. Trimming left V 4 bases short and J 0 bases short, with 10 bases between. The CDR3 is made up of 13 amino acids. The CDR3 coding sequence is TGCAGCGTTGGGGACGGGTACTCCTACGAGCAGTACTTC. Its protein product is CSVGDGYSYEQYF.

This clone was found a few times. The chain recombines TRBV4-2 with TRBJ2-3; D is uncertain. V was trimmed by 3 bases and J by 9 bases, leaving 13 bases between them. Germline V gene data show CDR1 as LGHNA and CDR2 as YNFKEQ. The CDR3 runs to 13 residues. The chain's CDR3 is CASSQVRQGTQYF. Written as DNA, the CDR3 is TGTGCCAGCAGCCAGGTTAGGCAAGGGACGCAGTATTTT.

The chain carries TRBV29-1 and TRBJ2-5; perhaps D is TRBD1 or TRBD2 (5 bases each). Trimming left V 3 bases short and J 2 bases short, with 19 bases between. CDR1 SQVTM and CDR2 ANQGSEA come from the germline V gene. This CDR3 comprises 16 residues. CDR3 in amino acids: CSVEGVGGATQETQYF. Here the CDR3 DNA reads TGCAGCGTTGAGGGGGTTGGTGGGGCTACACAAGAGACCCAGTACTTC.

V is TRBV4-3 and J is TRBJ1-2; D uncertain. The germline V gene encodes CDR1 LGHNA and CDR2 YSLEER. CDR3 length: 15 amino acids. The V gene lost 4 bases and the J gene lost 3 bases, with 15 bases spanning the gap. The CDR3 nucleotides are TGCGCCAGCAGCCCCTCGGGCCCCGAGGACTATGGCTACACCTTC. Translated, it gives CASSPSGPEDYGYTF.

The chain has TRBV30 and TRBJ2-5; D remains ambiguous. Germline V gene sequence: CDR1 GTSNPN, CDR2 SVGIG (reference sequence). V gave up 4 bases and J gave up 5 bases, with 11 bases separating them. The CDR3 covers 12 residues. The CDR3 bases are TGTGCCTGGACAATAGCAGGCGAGACCCAGTACTTC. Amino acid sequence: CAWTIAGETQYF.

This chain joins TRBV5-6 and TRBJ2-5; D could derive from TRBD1 or TRBD2 (5 bases each). CDR3 length equals 12 residues. In germline, CDR1 is SGHDT, CDR2 YYEEEE. Deletions cut 4 bases from V and 1 base from J, with 5 bases between. The CDR3 spells CASSGTQETQYF. The CDR3 coding sequence is TGTGCCAGCAGCGGGACCCAAGAGACCCAGTACTTC.

This sequence joins TRBV5-5 and TRBJ2-1, with D uncertain. Germline CDR1 and CDR2: SGHKS and YYEKEE (reference sequence). With 0 bases removed from V and 3 bases from J, the gap between germline ends came to 7 bases. The CDR3 length is 14 residues. CDR3 protein: CASSLGQLYNEQFF. Here the CDR3 DNA reads TGTGCCAGCAGCTTGGGGCAGCTCTACAATGAGCAGTTCTTC. Looking up the rest from reference TRBV5-5 and TRBJ2-1 gives the full variable domain: DAGVTQSPTHLIKTRGQQVTLRCSPISGHKSVSWYQQVLGQGPQFIFQYYEKEERGRGNFPDRFSARQFPNYSSELNVNALLLGDSALYLCASSLGQLYNEQFFGPGTRLTVL.

CDR3 in amino acids: CASSLDVGQVKGYTF. DNA of the CDR3: TGTGCCAGCAGTTTAGATGTCGGGCAGGTCAAAGGCTACACCTTC. This chain links TRBV28 with TRBJ1-2; no firm D call. This CDR3 region has 15 residues. Germline-derived CDR1 and CDR2 are MDHEN and SYDVKM. Trimming took off 2 bases at V and 8 bases at J, with 18 bases between the two ends.

The chain has TRBV4-1 and TRBJ1-4; TRBD1 matches at 7 bases. This CDR3 comprises 16 residues. Germline V lookup: CDR1 MGHRA, CDR2 YSYEKL. Trimming removed 2 bases from V and 7 bases from J; junction bases left unmatched: 10. The CDR3 DNA reads as TGCGCCAGCAGCCAATCCCAGGAAGGGGGCGGTGAAAAACTGTTTTTT. Its translation: CASSQSQEGGGEKLFF.

The chain links TRBV29-1 to TRBJ1-6; unclear D gene. Germline V gene sequence: CDR1 SQVTM, CDR2 ANQGSEA. V lost 7 bases and J 10 bases, leaving 20 bases between the germline ends. There are 14 residues in the CDR3. The CDR3 DNA is TGCAGCGCCCTATTTGTGGGAGTAGGGTCACCCCTCCACTTT. This gives the protein CSALFVGVGSPLHF. Looking up the rest from reference TRBV29-1 and TRBJ1-6 gives the full variable domain: SAVISQKPSRDICQRGTSLTIQCQVDSQVTMMFWYRQQPGQSLTLIATANQGSEATYESGFVIDKFPISRPNLTFSTLTVSNMSPEDSSIYLCSALFVGVGSPLHFGNGTRLTVT.

This clone appeared a few times. The chain couples TRBV14 to TRBJ2-7; D ambiguous. Germline V lookup: CDR1 SGHDN, CDR2 FVKESK. CDR3 length: 13 residues. Trimming left V 0 bases short and J 0 bases short, with 3 bases between. The CDR3 DNA reads TGTGCCAGCAGCCAAGACTACTCCTACGAGCAGTACTTC. Its translation is CASSQDYSYEQYF.

The V call is TRBV27, the J call TRBJ2-7; 11 bases map to TRBD2. V gave up 5 bases and J gave up 10 bases; unmatched junction bases: 4. Germline CDR1 MNHEY, CDR2 SMNVEV (reference sequence). The CDR3 is 12 residues long. The CDR3 DNA sequence: TGTGCCAGCAGTCCGGGACTAGCGGATCAGTACTTC. Translation gives CASSPGLADQYF.

V is TRBV5-1 and J is TRBJ2-7, with unresolved D. V lost 0 bases and J lost 2, with 9 bases in between. CDR3 length: 14 residues. The V gene's germline CDR1 is SGHRS and CDR2 YFSETQ. CDR3 in amino acids: CASSLDPGAYEQYF. The CDR3 bases are TGCGCCAGCAGCTTGGATCCAGGAGCCTACGAGCAGTACTTC.

The chain couples TRBV30 to TRBJ1-5; D ambiguous. CDR3 length: 14 amino acids. The V end was cut by 2 bases, the J end by 2 bases, with 10 bases between. Germline CDR1 GTSNPN, CDR2 SVGIG (reference sequence). The CDR3 bases are TGTGCCTGGAGTCGAAGGAGTGGCAATCAGCCCCAGCATTTT. Translation gives CAWSRRSGNQPQHF.

The chain combines TRBV7-2 with TRBJ1-2; D possibly corresponds to TRBD1 (5 bases). The CDR3 consists of 18 residues. In germline, CDR1 is SGHTA, CDR2 FQGNSA. V was pared by 5 bases and J by 2 bases, with 24 bases between. DNA for the CDR3: TGTGCCAGCAGCCGCGGGGTTGGTGGGCAGGGCGGGAACTATGGCTACACCTTC. Its translation is CASSRGVGGQGGNYGYTF.

The chain uses TRBV14 and TRBJ1-1, with no clear D. Trimming cost V 1 base and J 5 bases, with 8 bases left between them. Germline values: CDR1 SGHDN, CDR2 FVKESK. The CDR3 loop spans 13 amino acids. The chain's CDR3 is CASSQGSGTEAFF. DNA for the CDR3: TGTGCCAGCAGCCAAGGGTCGGGAACTGAAGCTTTCTTT.

This clone was seen only once. The chain has TRBV29-1 and TRBJ2-5, with 10 bases fitting TRBD1. Judging by the DNA end, TRBJ2-7 fits better; the J call may be wrong. The CDR3 extends over 14 amino acids. CDR1 is SQVTM and CDR2 is ANQGSEA in the germline V gene. The CDR3 reads CSVEDPGQGNEQYF. The CDR3 nucleotides are TGCAGCGTTGAAGACCCGGGACAGGGGAACGAGCAGTACTTC.

This clone appeared once. Here the CDR3 DNA reads TGCAGCGTCGGGAGACGGGACCCCTACGAGCAGTACTTC. Translated: CSVGRRDPYEQYF. This chain links TRBV29-1 with TRBJ2-7; D is possibly TRBD2 (6 bases). The length of the CDR3 is 13 residues. Trimming removed 6 bases at V and 2 bases at J, with 14 bases between. Looked up from germline, CDR1 is SQVTM and CDR2 is ANQGSEA.

The chain carries TRBV5-1 and TRBJ2-7, with no clear D. CDR3 length equals 13 residues. Looked up from germline, CDR1 is SGHRS and CDR2 is YFSETQ. Trimming stripped 2 bases from V and 0 bases from J, with 6 bases between. The CDR3 coding sequence is TGCGCCAGCAGCTTTGGCGGCTCCTACGAGCAGTACTTC. This encodes CASSFGGSYEQYF.

The chain carries TRBV15 and TRBJ1-5, with no clear D. The CDR3 is made up of 13 amino acids. Germline V CDR1 and CDR2: LNHNV, YYDKDF (reference sequence). With 8 bases removed from V and 4 bases from J, the gap between germline ends came to 12 bases. CDR3 region: CATASVPNQPQHF. The CDR3 DNA sequence: TGTGCCACCGCATCCGTACCAAATCAGCCCCAGCATTTT.

This clone has only a few counts. The chain couples TRBV9 to TRBJ2-7, with 10 bases matching TRBD1. Germline V gene data show CDR1 as SGDLS and CDR2 as YYNGEE. V dropped 2 bases and J dropped 2; count of bases not matched to a gene: 4. CDR3 size: 15 residues. The CDR3 region has the DNA TGTGCCAGCAGCGTCGCCGGGACAGGGGCCTACGAGCAGTACTTC. Protein: CASSVAGTGAYEQYF.

This chain joins TRBV7-2 and TRBJ1-5; D is unclear. Trimming took 2 bases from V and 7 from J, leaving 18 bases between them. Germline V lookup: CDR1 SGHTA, CDR2 FQGNSA. This CDR3 spans 16 amino acids. The CDR3 DNA reads TGTGCCAGCAGCTTACGTTCGTCAGGTTTCGGGCAGCCCCAGCATTTT. Amino acids: CASSLRSSGFGQPQHF.

The gene calls are TRBV25-1 and TRBJ1-1, with D uncertain. CDR1 and CDR2 (germline): MGHDK, SYGVNS. Trimming removed 1 base from V and 1 base from J, with 10 bases in between. The length of the CDR3 is 15 residues. This chain's CDR3 is CASSEFRAENTEAFF. In DNA form, the CDR3 reads TGTGCCAGCAGTGAATTTAGGGCGGAGAACACTGAAGCTTTCTTT.

The chain carries TRBV29-1 and TRBJ1-5, with TRBD1 matching over 9 bases. V lost 4 bases and J lost 7; bases outside the gene matches: 2. The V gene's germline CDR1 is SQVTM and CDR2 ANQGSEA. The length of the CDR3 is 12 residues. CDR3 region: CSVAGQGQPQHF. The CDR3, as DNA: TGCAGCGTTGCGGGACAGGGCCAGCCCCAGCATTTT.